This T cell receptor (beta chain) was obtained from a study of graft-versus-host responses after intestinal transplantation. Germline V gene sequence: CDR1 WNHNN, CDR2 SYGVQD (reference sequence). The germline V and J ends were trimmed by 1 base and 1 base, with 7 bases remaining between them. The CDR3 runs to 14 residues. Libraries were prepared by immunoSEQ multiplex PCR; TCRdb keeps only in-frame clonotypes and omits some of them. Seen here are 90,000 to 150,000 clones, over 80% observed once, and the top ten hold more than 0.1%. As concerns this clone: Its antigen remains unknown.

The clonotype comes from a human donor who received an intestinal transplant. The chain joins TRBV10-1 to TRBJ2-5; D might be TRBD1 (6 bases). The specimen comprised unstimulated CD4+ T cells sorted from spleen or lymph node cells, sampled before intestinal transplant. CDR3 sequence reads: CASSEYRAQETQYF. DNA for the CDR3: TGCGCCAGCAGTGAGTACAGGGCCCAAGAGACCCAGTACTTC.